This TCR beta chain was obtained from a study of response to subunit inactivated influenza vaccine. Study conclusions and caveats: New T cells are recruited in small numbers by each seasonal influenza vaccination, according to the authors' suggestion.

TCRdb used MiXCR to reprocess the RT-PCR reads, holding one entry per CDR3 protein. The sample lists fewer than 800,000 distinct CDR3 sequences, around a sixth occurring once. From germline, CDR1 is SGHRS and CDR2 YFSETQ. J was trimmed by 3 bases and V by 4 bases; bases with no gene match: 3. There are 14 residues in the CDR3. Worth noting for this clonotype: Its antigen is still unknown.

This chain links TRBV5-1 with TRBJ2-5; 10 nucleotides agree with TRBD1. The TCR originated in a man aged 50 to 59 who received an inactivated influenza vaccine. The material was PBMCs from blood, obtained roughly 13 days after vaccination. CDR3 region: CASSRTGGEETQYF. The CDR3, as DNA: TGCGCCAGCAGCCGGACAGGGGGGGAAGAGACCCAGTACTTC.